The 25 T cell receptor beta chains below all came from one sample that was sequenced in a study of T cell repertoires in cytomegalovirus infection. Their target antigens are unknown. TCRdb fed the reads into MiXCR, producing one record per CDR3 protein. The table shows approximately 910,000 distinct CDR3 sequences, with about a third occurring only once. This material consisted of cultured CD8+ T cells from PBMCs, taken from culture after CMV antigen stimulation. Every receptor here comes from a human donor in good health (CMV status not recorded). Some clones in this sample may be carry-over from other donors' samples.

The chain couples TRBV12-3 or TRBV12-4 to TRBJ1-6; TRBD1 is a possible D gene (6 bases). Between the trimmed V and J ends, which lost 0 bases and 8 bases, there was a span of 11 bases. The CDR3 contains 15 residues. The CDR3 DNA sequence: TGTGCCAGCAGTTTAGCGGACAGCTGGGATTCACCCCTCCACTTT. This translates into CASSLADSWDSPLHF.

The chain combines TRBV19 with TRBJ1-1, with TRBD1 matching 7 bases. J gave up 1 base and V 7 bases, and 9 bases lay outside the gene matches. Germline V gene data show CDR1 as LNHDA and CDR2 as SQIVND (reference sequence). There are 15 residues in the CDR3. CDR3 protein: CASTARDRANTEAFF. DNA for the CDR3: TGTGCCAGTACCGCCCGAGACAGGGCGAACACTGAAGCTTTCTTT.

The chain uses TRBV2 and TRBJ1-5; D gene ambiguous. This CDR3 contains 14 residues. With 3 bases removed from V and 6 bases from J, the gap between germline ends came to 12 bases. Germline V gives CDR1 SNHLY, CDR2 FYNNEI. For the CDR3, the DNA is TGTGCCAGCAGTGAGGAGGGCGCGGGTCAGCCCCAGCATTTT. Its protein is CASSEEGAGQPQHF.

A few counts support this clonotype. Here the CDR3 reads CASSATSRTNNEQFF. CDR3 DNA: TGTGCCAGCAGTGCGACTAGCAGGACGAACAATGAGCAGTTCTTC. The chain employs TRBV2 and TRBJ2-1; TRBD2 agrees at 7 bases. The CDR3 loop spans 15 amino acids. Per the germline V gene, CDR1 is SNHLY and CDR2 is FYNNEI. Unmatched junction bases numbered 8, after V lost 4 bases and J lost 5 bases.

This clonotype has ten or more counts. The genes are TRBV7-2 and TRBJ2-7, with 8 nucleotides matching TRBD1. V was pared by 6 bases and J by 0 bases, with 7 bases of the junction left unmatched. The CDR3 extends over 15 amino acids. Per the germline V gene, CDR1 is SGHTA and CDR2 is FQGNSA. CDR3 in amino acids: CASSQTGDFSYEQYV. DNA of the CDR3: TGTGCCAGCAGTCAGACAGGGGATTTCTCCTACGAGCAGTACGTC.

The V and J genes are TRBV20-1 and TRBJ1-2; D perhaps matches TRBD1 (5 bases). The CDR3 sequence is 13 residues long. The germline CDR1 and CDR2 sequences are DFQATT and SNEGSKA (reference sequence). The V and J ends lost 5 bases and 5 bases respectively, with 15 bases between them. The CDR3 protein is CSAEGETEYGYTF. The CDR3 DNA reads as TGCAGTGCTGAAGGGGAGACAGAGTATGGCTACACCTTC.

This clonotype was observed many times. The genes are TRBV7-9 and TRBJ2-7; D possibly matches TRBD1 or TRBD2 (5 bases each). Trimming cost V 1 base and J 2 bases, with 6 bases left between them. The CDR3 consists of 13 residues. Germline CDR1 reads SEHNR; CDR2 reads FQNEAQ (reference sequence). The CDR3 DNA sequence: TGTGCCAGCAGCTTAGTGGGGGCCTACGAGCAGTACGTC. Its protein product is CASSLVGAYEQYV.

J is TRBJ2-5 and V is TRBV7-7; perhaps TRBD2 as D (5 bases). This CDR3 spans 15 amino acids. The V gene's germline CDR1 is SSHAT and CDR2 FNYEAQ (reference sequence). The CDR3 spells CASALKTAGQETQYF. CDR3 coding DNA: TGTGCTAGCGCCTTAAAGACTGCTGGCCAAGAGACCCAGTACTTC.

This clonotype was detected a few times. The chain links TRBV7-9 to TRBJ1-1, with a weak D call TRBD1 (5 bases). The CDR3 loop spans 15 amino acids. Trimming took 1 base from V and 3 from J, leaving 12 bases between them. CDR1 and CDR2 from the germline V gene are SEHNR and FQNEAQ (reference sequence). CDR3 in amino acids: CASSLVVGGDTEAFF. The CDR3 region has the DNA TGTGCCAGCAGCTTAGTAGTCGGAGGGGACACTGAAGCTTTCTTT. Filled out from reference TRBV7-9 and TRBJ1-1, the complete variable domain reads DTGVSQNPRHKITKRGQNVTFRCDPISEHNRLYWYRQTLGQGPEFLTYFQNEAQLEKSRLLSDRFSAERPKGSFSTLEIQRTEQGDSAMYLCASSLVVGGDTEAFFGQGTRLTVV.

This rearrangement joins TRBV28 to TRBJ2-2; TRBD1 might be the D (6 bases). The length of the CDR3 is 16 residues. V was pared by 5 bases and J by 5 bases, with 18 bases between. Germline V gene lookup returns CDR1 MDHEN and CDR2 SYDVKM. CDR3 nucleotides: TGTGCCAGCAGTCTTCCCTCGAGCAGGGGAACCGGGGAGCTGTTTTTT. It specifies CASSLPSSRGTGELFF.

The rearrangement joins TRBV6-2 or TRBV6-3 to TRBJ2-2; 12 bases map to TRBD2. The junction had 1 base not matched to a gene; V was cut back by 5 bases and J by 6 bases. Per germline, CDR1 MNHEY and CDR2 SVGEGT. The CDR3 extends over 14 amino acids. In DNA, the CDR3 is TGTGCCAGCAGTCTAGCGGGGGGGCCCGGGGAGCTGTTTTTT. Translated: CASSLAGGPGELFF.

This clonotype was picked up many times. The genes are TRBV2 and TRBJ2-1; 7 nucleotides align to TRBD1. CDR1 and CDR2 from the germline V gene are SNHLY and FYNNEI. The CDR3 length is 14 residues. Trimming cost V 6 bases and J 7 bases; bases outside gene matches: 9. CDR3 sequence: CASRAPTGINEQFF. In DNA, the CDR3 is TGTGCCAGCAGAGCACCGACAGGGATAAATGAGCAGTTCTTC.

With respect to this clonotype: Possible read error: a much larger clone is one base away. The chain is built from TRBV7-2 and TRBJ2-7; TRBD1 is a possible D gene (5 bases). V was pared by 9 bases and J by 2 bases, with 17 bases between. The CDR3 runs 14 residues. The germline V gene encodes CDR1 SGHTA and CDR2 FQGNSA. Here the CDR3 DNA reads TGTGCCAGAATCCCCCCCGACAGAGCCTACGAGCAGTACTTC. Translating gives CARIPPDRAYEQYF.

This clonotype has only a few counts. The chain links TRBV5-1 to TRBJ2-1, with TRBD1 identical over 7 bases. Germline V CDR1 and CDR2: SGHRS, YFSETQ. This CDR3 comprises 16 residues. J lost 2 bases, V lost 0 bases, and 5 bases had no gene match. The CDR3 sequence: CASSLAPTGPYNEQFF. CDR3 sequence (DNA): TGCGCCAGCAGCTTGGCTCCGACAGGGCCCTACAATGAGCAGTTCTTC.

This clonotype was counted between two and nine times. This rearrangement joins TRBV7-9 to TRBJ1-4; D not resolved. The CDR3 sequence is 15 residues long. CDR1 is SEHNR, CDR2 FQNEAQ, per germline (reference sequence). Trimming shortened V by 1 base and J by 8 bases, and 14 bases separated the two germline ends. The CDR3: CASSLEGPINEKLFF. The CDR3, as DNA: TGTGCCAGCAGCTTAGAGGGTCCTATTAACGAAAAACTGTTTTTT.

This clonotype showed up just a few times. This sequence joins TRBV5-4 and TRBJ2-5, with 8 positions matching TRBD2. The CDR3 spans 14 residues. Germline loops: CDR1 SGHNT, CDR2 YYREEE (reference sequence). V dropped 0 bases and J dropped 5; count of bases not matched to a gene: 3. The CDR3 here is CASSLDPGGETQYF. In nucleotides, the CDR3 is TGTGCCAGCAGCTTGGATCCGGGGGGGGAGACCCAGTACTTC. The full variable domain, in which reference TRBV5-4 and TRBJ2-5 provide the parts outside the CDR3, is ETGVTQSPTHLIKTRGQQVTLRCSSQSGHNTVSWYQQALGQGPQFIFQYYREEENGRGNFPPRFSGLQFPNYSSELNVNALELDDSALYLCASSLDPGGETQYFGPGTRLLVL.

The chain joins TRBV24-1 to TRBJ2-1; TRBD1 or TRBD2 may be the D gene (6 bases each). Germline assignment: CDR1 KGHDR and CDR2 SFDVKD. V was trimmed by 0 bases and J by 7 bases, leaving 9 bases between them. CDR3 size: 14 residues. CDR3 sequence: CATSDLRGENEQFF. For the CDR3, the DNA is TGTGCCACCAGTGATTTGAGGGGGGAGAATGAGCAGTTCTTC.

This chain joins TRBV7-9 and TRBJ1-6; no reliable D call. CDR1 is SEHNR and CDR2 is FQNEAQ in the germline V gene (reference sequence). There are 16 residues in the CDR3. The V end lost 1 base, the J end lost 2 bases, and 9 bases lay between the germline ends. CDR3 DNA sequence: TGTGCCAGCAGCTTAGAACAGTATGCCTATAATTCACCCCTCCACTTT. Its protein product is CASSLEQYAYNSPLHF. The full variable domain, its missing parts supplied by reference TRBV7-9 and TRBJ1-6, is DTGVSQNPRHKITKRGQNVTFRCDPISEHNRLYWYRQTLGQGPEFLTYFQNEAQLEKSRLLSDRFSAERPKGSFSTLEIQRTEQGDSAMYLCASSLEQYAYNSPLHFGNGTRLTVT.

This chain links TRBV23-1 with TRBJ2-2; TRBD1 matches at 9 bases. TRBV23-1 is given ORF status, its function remaining uncertain. The CDR3 extends over 16 amino acids. The V and J ends lost 2 bases and 7 bases, in that order; junction bases with no gene match: 8. The CDR3 sequence is CASSQNRGRADGELFF. The CDR3 DNA reads as TGCGCCAGCAGTCAAAACAGGGGGCGGGCCGACGGGGAGCTGTTTTTT.

The chain carries TRBV29-1 and TRBJ2-2, with D perhaps TRBD1 or TRBD2 (5 bases each). Between the trimmed V and J ends, which lost 1 base and 5 bases, there was a span of 14 bases. The CDR3 sequence is 15 residues long. The germline V gene has CDR1 SQVTM and CDR2 ANQGSEA. This CDR3 is CSVEAPAGRTGELFF. The CDR3 DNA reads TGCAGCGTTGAAGCACCGGCAGGGAGAACCGGGGAGCTGTTTTTT.

This clonotype came up a few times. The J gene is TRBJ2-3, the V gene TRBV4-3; 9 positions agree with TRBD1. Germline values: CDR1 LGHNA, CDR2 YSLEER. Trimming cost V 1 base and J 1 base; bases outside gene matches: 9. This CDR3 is built from 18 residues. CDR3 bases: TGCGCCAGCAGCCAAGGTCGGTACAGGACAGGGGGCACAGATACGCAGTATTTT. Its protein is CASSQGRYRTGGTDTQYF.

V and J are TRBV12-5 and TRBJ2-2; D possibly corresponds to TRBD1 (6 bases). The CDR3 has 15 amino acids. Trimming cost V 7 bases and J 0 bases, with 12 bases left between them. Per the germline V gene, CDR1 is LGHNT and CDR2 is FRNRAP. As DNA, the CDR3 is TGTGCTAGTGATGTGGCAGGGGCGAACACCGGGGAGCTGTTTTTT. Its protein is CASDVAGANTGELFF. The variable domain in full, completed from reference TRBV12-5 and TRBJ2-2, reads DARVTQTPRHKVTEMGQEVTMRCQPILGHNTVFWYRQTMMQGLELLAYFRNRAPLDDSGMPKDRFSAEMPDATLATLKIQPSEPRDSAVYFCASDVAGANTGELFFGEGSRLTVL.

This clonotype was counted many times. The chain recombines TRBV6-1 with TRBJ1-1; no clear D gene. Germline V gives CDR1 MNHNS, CDR2 SASEGT. Trimming stripped 4 bases from V and 0 bases from J, with 9 bases between. CDR3 length equals 14 residues. The DNA of the CDR3 is TGTGCCAGCAGTGCCGGATCCATGAACACTGAAGCTTTCTTT. Translating it yields CASSAGSMNTEAFF.

This chain joins TRBV6-2 or TRBV6-3 and TRBJ2-3; the D gene is possibly TRBD1 (6 bases). Trimming took off 8 bases at V and 1 base at J, with 13 bases between the two ends. The CDR3 is made up of 14 amino acids. CDR1 and CDR2 (germline): MNHEY, SVGEGT. DNA of the CDR3: TGTGCCAGCTACGGGGACACTGGCACAGATACGCAGTATTTT. Amino acid sequence: CASYGDTGTDTQYF.

The chain recombines TRBV15 with TRBJ2-7; TRBD1 aligns across 10 bases. The CDR3 runs 17 residues. V shed 0 bases, J shed 6 bases, and the junction held 11 bases outside the gene matches. The germline V gene has CDR1 LNHNV and CDR2 YYDKDF (reference sequence). The CDR3 region is CATSRDRVGQGLGEQYV. CDR3 in DNA: TGTGCCACCAGCAGAGATCGGGTGGGACAGGGGCTCGGCGAGCAGTACGTC.